This T cell receptor beta chain was captured by sequencing in a study of beta chain features in type 1 diabetes. CD4+ cells of the naive, central memory, regulatory and stem cell-like memory types were sorted via CD45RO/CCR7/CD25/CD127/CD95/CD27. Purity (above 95%) was reached by all sorted populations. Study findings and constraints: All four CD4+ subsets from Type 1 diabetes patients carried moderately but significantly shorter TCRB CDR3s. There was no resolution here of whether HLA type influences TCRB rearrangement.

The authors reverse transcribed all of the isolated RNA, so sequencing captured expressed TCRB transcripts. For naive, central memory and regulatory T cell samples, reads averaged approximately 3.6 million. The protocol was immunoSEQ multiplex PCR, while the TCRdb copy is restricted to in-frame clones and leaves out a portion. Of 150,000 to 200,000 clones in the sample, around 9.7% are singletons; the top ten hold 0.65% to 0.9%. Germline CDR1 and CDR2: SQVTM and ANQGSEA. This CDR3 contains 16 residues. V shed 0 bases and J 6 bases; nucleotides not matched to a gene: 7. With regard to this clone: Antigen unknown.

The sequence was collected from a woman between 25 and 40 years old with type 1 diabetes. The sequencing sample was made of central memory CD4+ T cells from blood. The genes are TRBV29-1 and TRBJ2-2, with 10 nucleotides matching TRBD1. CDR3 sequence reads: CSVEERRQGAAGELFF. Here the CDR3 DNA reads TGCAGCGTTGAAGAGAGAAGACAGGGGGCAGCCGGGGAGCTGTTTTTT.